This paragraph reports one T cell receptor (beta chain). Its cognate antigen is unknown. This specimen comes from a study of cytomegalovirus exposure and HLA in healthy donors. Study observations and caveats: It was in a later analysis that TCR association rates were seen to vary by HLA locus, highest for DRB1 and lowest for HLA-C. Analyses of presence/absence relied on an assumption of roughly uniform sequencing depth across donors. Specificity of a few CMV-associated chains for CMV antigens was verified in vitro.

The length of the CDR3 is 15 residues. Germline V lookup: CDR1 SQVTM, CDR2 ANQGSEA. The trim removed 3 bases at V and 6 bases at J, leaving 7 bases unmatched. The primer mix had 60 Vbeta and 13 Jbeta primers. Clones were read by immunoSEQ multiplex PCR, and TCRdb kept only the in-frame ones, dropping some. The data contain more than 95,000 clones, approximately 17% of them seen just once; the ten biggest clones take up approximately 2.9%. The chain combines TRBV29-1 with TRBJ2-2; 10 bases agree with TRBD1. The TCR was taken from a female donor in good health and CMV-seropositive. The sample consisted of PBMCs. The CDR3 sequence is CSVETGGELPGELFF. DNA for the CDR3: TGCAGCGTTGAGACAGGGGGCGAACTCCCCGGGGAGCTGTTTTTT.